These 32 T cell receptor beta chains share one sample of origin, sequenced in a study of blood T cells in healthy people across ages. A second PCR of about 7 to 12 cycles used a sample-barcoded 5' primer and a J-beta primer mix. TCRdb ran MiXCR on the 5' RACE reads and lists one entry per CDR3 protein. The sample has approximately 730,000 distinct CDR3 sequences, approximately 55% seen once. Sequenced material: blood. These receptor sequences come from a man older than 75 in good health.

The CDR3 protein is CAAGDSRGYEQYF. In nucleotides, the CDR3 is TGTGCCGCCGGGGACAGCCGAGGCTACGAGCAGTACTTC. V and J are TRBV28 and TRBJ2-7, with 7 bases aligning to TRBD1. This CDR3 region has 13 residues. Germline CDR1 reads MDHEN; CDR2 reads SYDVKM. V dropped 11 bases and J dropped 3; count of bases not matched to a gene: 10.

The CDR3 spells CASSLVGRAGGIPYEQYF. The CDR3 nucleotides read TGTGCCAGCAGCTTAGTCGGAAGAGCGGGGGGAATCCCCTACGAGCAGTACTTC. The V gene is TRBV7-2, the J gene TRBJ2-4, with 9 bases matching TRBD2. The J call may be wrong; the DNA end is better matched by TRBJ2-7. The germline gives CDR1 SGHTA, CDR2 FQGNSA. CDR3 length: 18 residues.

This clonotype was seen only a few times. The V gene is TRBV3-1, the J gene TRBJ2-1, with D tentatively TRBD2 (6 bases). Trimming took 0 bases from V and 7 from J, leaving 13 bases between them. Germline CDR1 LGHDT, CDR2 YNNKEL (reference sequence). CDR3 length: 15 amino acids. The CDR3 region has the DNA TGTGCCAGCAGCCAAGATCCTCGGGAGTGGAATGAGCAGTTCTTC. This sequence encodes CASSQDPREWNEQFF.

The chain has TRBV6-1 and TRBJ1-2, with 9 bases that match TRBD1. Germline trimming cut 5 bases from V and 8 bases from J; bases unmatched to any gene: 18. Germline V gene data show CDR1 as MNHNS and CDR2 as SASEGT. The CDR3 spans 17 residues. CDR3 DNA: TGTGCCAGCAGTCCTTTCGGACAGGGGATCCGTCCGGGCGGCTACACCTTC. This translates into CASSPFGQGIRPGGYTF.

This clonotype was picked up a small number of times. The chain uses TRBV24-1 and TRBJ2-1; 10 bases map to TRBD2. The closer fit of TRBJ2-7 to the DNA end suggests the J call may be wrong. Germline V CDR1 and CDR2: KGHDR, SFDVKD. There are 16 residues in the CDR3. The CDR3 loop reads CATSDPSGSSYNEQYF. The CDR3 coding sequence is TGTGCCACCAGTGATCCTAGCGGGAGCTCCTACAATGAGCAGTACTTC.

The CDR3 loop is CASSKLGTSGNYEQYF. CDR3 sequence (DNA): TGTGCCAGCAGTAAACTCGGGACTAGCGGGAACTACGAGCAGTACTTC. V is TRBV6-5 and J is TRBJ2-7, with TRBD2 identical over 13 bases. V trimming: 5 bases; J trimming: 3 bases; junction bases outside the gene matches: 7. The CDR3 length is 16 residues. The V gene's germline CDR1 is MNHEY and CDR2 SVGAGI.

The chain carries TRBV2 and TRBJ2-5, with 10 bases fitting TRBD2. The J call is doubtful: the DNA matches TRBJ2-7 better. The CDR3 sequence is 14 residues long. Germline CDR1 is SNHLY and CDR2 is FYNNEI. CDR3 in amino acids: CASALLAGENEQYF. CDR3 sequence (DNA): TGTGCCAGCGCCCTTCTAGCGGGAGAGAACGAGCAGTACTTC.

This chain joins TRBV21-1 and TRBJ2-1; TRBD1, as called in the table, went unchecked against the DNA. TRBV21-1 is tagged as a pseudogene. The CDR3 runs to 15 residues. The CDR3 DNA follows: TGTGCCAGCCCCTTGAGGACAGGGGAATCAAATGAGCAGTTCTTC. Residues: CASPLRTGESNEQFF.

J is TRBJ1-2 and V is TRBV20-1, with 8 bases lining up with TRBD1. The CDR3 has 13 amino acids. After removal of 2 bases from V and 6 bases from J, the junction contained 5 bases not matched to a gene. The germline CDR1 and CDR2 sequences are DFQATT and SNEGSKA (reference sequence). The CDR3 bases are TGCAGTGCTAGAACCGGCAGGGGGCATGGCTACACCTTC. It specifies CSARTGRGHGYTF.

This chain connects TRBV4-1 to TRBJ2-3; 9 nucleotides agree with TRBD2. This CDR3 has 18 amino acids. The germline V gene encodes CDR1 MGHRA and CDR2 YSYEKL. With V trimmed by 4 bases and J by 1 base, 12 bases remained unmatched. The DNA of the CDR3 is TGCGCCAGCAGCCGAAGTAGGAGGCTAGCGGGGCGCACAGATACGCAGTATTTT. This sequence encodes CASSRSRRLAGRTDTQYF.

The V gene is TRBV6-5, the J gene TRBJ1-1; 10 nucleotides align to TRBD1. The CDR3 has 14 residues. CDR1 and CDR2 (germline): MNHEY, SVGAGI. V gave up 6 bases and J gave up 6 bases; unmatched junction bases: 7. CDR3 bases: TGTGCCAGCAGCGGCCGGGACAGGGGATCTGAAGCTTTCTTT. It is translated as CASSGRDRGSEAFF.

This clonotype turned up a few times. The V and J genes are TRBV20-1 and TRBJ2-7; no clear D. The germline V gene encodes CDR1 DFQATT and CDR2 SNEGSKA (reference sequence). Trimming left V 7 bases short and J 0 bases short, with 16 bases between. CDR3 size: 14 residues. The CDR3 loop is CSVSVGGASYEQYF. The CDR3 DNA sequence: TGCAGTGTGTCTGTTGGCGGAGCCTCCTACGAGCAGTACTTC.

The V call is TRBV29-1, the J call TRBJ2-1; 9 bases map to TRBD2. Germline V gives CDR1 SQVTM, CDR2 ANQGSEA. The CDR3 is 12 amino acids. The CDR3 is CIVAGVLGEQFF. Here the CDR3 DNA reads TGCATCGTAGCGGGAGTCCTAGGTGAGCAGTTCTTC.

The genes are TRBV12-3 or TRBV12-4 and TRBJ1-2, with 7 bases matching TRBD1. The V segment lost 3 bases and the J segment 3 bases; nucleotides outside the gene matches: 7. This CDR3 spans 15 amino acids. The CDR3 DNA follows: TGTGCCAGCAGTTTGGCAACTACAGGGGACTATGGCTACACCTTC. Amino acids: CASSLATTGDYGYTF.

The chain recombines TRBV6-5 with TRBJ1-2; D possibly corresponds to TRBD1 (5 bases). The CDR3 contains 14 residues. Germline assignment: CDR1 MNHEY and CDR2 SVGAGI. Between the trimmed V and J ends, which lost 7 bases and 8 bases, there was a span of 20 bases. CDR3 DNA: TGTGCCAGCAAGTTGGGAGGCAGGGTAGGGGGCTACACCTTC. As protein: CASKLGGRVGGYTF.

The chain recombines TRBV7-2 with TRBJ2-1; 10 bases agree with TRBD2. The CDR3 is 16 amino acids. Germline loops: CDR1 SGHTA, CDR2 FQGNSA. Trimming cost V 5 bases and J 6 bases; bases outside gene matches: 10. The CDR3 DNA is TGTGCCAGCAGCCGGGGACTAGCGCCACCCTCCAATGAGCAGTTCTTC. It translates to CASSRGLAPPSNEQFF.

CDR3 amino acids: CASSWGYGLNTEAFF. In nucleotides, the CDR3 is TGTGCCAGCAGCTGGGGGTACGGATTGAACACTGAAGCTTTCTTT. The rearrangement links TRBV5-6 to TRBJ1-1, with D maybe TRBD1 (5 bases). The germline gives CDR1 SGHDT, CDR2 YYEEEE. Trimming cost V 3 bases and J 0 bases, with 12 bases left between them. The CDR3 sequence is 15 residues long. The full variable domain, completed using reference TRBV5-6 and TRBJ1-1, is DAGVTQSPTHLIKTRGQQVTLRCSPKSGHDTVSWYQQALGQGPQFIFQYYEEEERQRGNFPDRFSGHQFPNYSSELNVNALLLGDSALYLCASSWGYGLNTEAFFGQGTRLTVV.

The gene calls are TRBV9 and TRBJ2-1, with D perhaps TRBD1 or TRBD2 (5 bases each). Between the trimmed V and J ends, which lost 3 bases and 6 bases, there was a span of 19 bases. The germline V gene has CDR1 SGDLS and CDR2 YYNGEE. This CDR3 region has 16 residues. The CDR3 DNA follows: TGTGCCAGCAGCGAACGGGGCAGCCCAACACTCAATGAGCAGTTCTTC. It yields the protein CASSERGSPTLNEQFF.

The rearrangement joins TRBV5-5 to TRBJ2-3; TRBD1 aligns across 8 bases. Germline assignment: CDR1 SGHKS and CDR2 YYEKEE (reference sequence). V lost 6 bases to trimming and J lost 14 bases; unmatched junction nucleotides: 20. The CDR3 sequence is 15 residues long. The CDR3 DNA reads as TGTGCCAGCAACTCCGACAGGGGAACGGGCAGATACGCGTATTTT. It encodes CASNSDRGTGRYAYF. Full variable domain (rest looked up from reference TRBV5-5 and TRBJ2-3): DAGVTQSPTHLIKTRGQQVTLRCSPISGHKSVSWYQQVLGQGPQFIFQYYEKEERGRGNFPDRFSARQFPNYSSELNVNALLLGDSALYLCASNSDRGTGRYAYFGPGTRLTVL.

The V gene is TRBV24-1, the J gene TRBJ2-5, with 12 bases identical to TRBD1. The V gene's germline CDR1 is KGHDR and CDR2 SFDVKD. The length of the CDR3 is 17 residues. Losses at the gene ends were 4 bases for V and 5 bases for J; bases not matched to a gene: 10. CDR3 in DNA: TGTGCCACCAGTGACCCCGGGGGGACAGGGGGCTATGAGACCCAGTACTTC. As protein: CATSDPGGTGGYETQYF.

V is TRBV7-9 and J is TRBJ2-4; 7 bases are a match to TRBD1. The DNA end is more similar to TRBJ2-5, so the J call may be wrong. The CDR3 covers 15 residues. Germline-derived CDR1 and CDR2 are SEHNR and FQNEAQ (reference sequence). CDR3 nucleotide sequence: TGTGCCAGCAGCTTGCAGATGACAGGGAAAGAGACCCAGTACTTC. Translation: CASSLQMTGKETQYF.

The chain links TRBV28 to TRBJ2-5, with 8 bases aligning to TRBD1. Germline assignment: CDR1 MDHEN and CDR2 SYDVKM. V was clipped by 6 bases and J by 13 bases; unmatched bases: 13. This CDR3 is 13 amino acids long. CDR3 nucleotide sequence: TGTGCCAGCAGCCTACCTGACAGGGGCCAGGGGTACTTC. Its protein is CASSLPDRGQGYF. Looking up the rest from reference TRBV28 and TRBJ2-5 gives the full variable domain: DVKVTQSSRYLVKRTGEKVFLECVQDMDHENMFWYRQDPGLGLRLIYFSYDVKMKEKGDIPEGYSVSREKKERFSLILESASTNQTSMYLCASSLPDRGQGYFGPGTRLLVL.

V gene TRBV29-1 combines with J gene TRBJ1-2, with a tentative D call TRBD1 (6 bases). The CDR3 length is 13 residues. Germline V gene lookup returns CDR1 SQVTM and CDR2 ANQGSEA. V was trimmed by 6 bases and J by 6 bases, leaving 17 bases between them. The CDR3 nucleotides are TGCAGCGTCTCCCCAACAGGGAGGCATGGCTACACCTTC. Amino acids: CSVSPTGRHGYTF.

This chain joins TRBV5-1 and TRBJ1-2; D unclear. The germline gives CDR1 SGHRS, CDR2 YFSETQ. The CDR3 extends over 13 amino acids. The V end lost 4 bases, the J end lost 6 bases, and 13 bases lay between the germline ends. The CDR3 loop reads CASSPEADNGYTF. The CDR3 DNA is TGCGCCAGCAGCCCCGAGGCCGATAATGGCTACACCTTC.

This clonotype was counted only a few times. The chain has TRBV12-3 or TRBV12-4 and TRBJ2-3; no clear D. The V end was cut by 6 bases, the J end by 13 bases, with 29 bases between. This CDR3 is built from 16 residues. The chain's CDR3 is CASRVGLQSRLGLEYF. CDR3 DNA sequence: TGTGCCAGCAGAGTAGGATTACAGTCCAGATTAGGGTTGGAGTATTTT.

This chain connects TRBV10-3 to TRBJ1-2, with a weak D call TRBD1 (5 bases). V lost 7 bases and J lost 0, with 15 bases in between. There are 15 residues in the CDR3. CDR1 is ENHRY and CDR2 is SYGVKD in the germline V gene. CDR3 DNA sequence: TGTGCCATCATGCCCAGGGAGACGCCTAACTATGGCTACACCTTC. This codes for CAIMPRETPNYGYTF.

This clonotype appeared a few times. V and J are TRBV7-9 and TRBJ2-6; the D is unclear. Trimming removed 5 bases from V and 0 bases from J, with 8 bases in between. Germline CDR1 reads SEHNR; CDR2 reads FQNEAQ (reference sequence). This CDR3 is built from 15 residues. In DNA, the CDR3 is TGTGCCAGCAGCCCCCAAGTCTCTGGGGCCAACGTCCTGACTTTC. This encodes CASSPQVSGANVLTF.

The chain joins TRBV6-1 to TRBJ1-1; D remains unclear. CDR3 length equals 13 residues. Deletions cut 3 bases from V and 5 bases from J, with 10 bases between. From germline, CDR1 is MNHNS and CDR2 SASEGT. The CDR3 region has the DNA TGTGCCAGCAGTGACGGAGGACGGACTGAAGCTTTCTTT. As protein: CASSDGGRTEAFF.

This clonotype was observed a few times. CDR3 sequence (DNA): TGTGCCAGCAGCCAGGTCACGGGGACCGGAGTGAGCACTGAAGCTTTCTTT. Its protein is CASSQVTGTGVSTEAFF. The rearrangement joins TRBV4-2 to TRBJ1-1, with D possibly TRBD1 on 5 matching bases. The V and J ends lost 3 bases and 4 bases respectively, with 21 bases between them. The CDR3 loop spans 17 amino acids. Germline loops: CDR1 LGHNA, CDR2 YNFKEQ.

V and J are TRBV29-1 and TRBJ2-5; TRBD1 is a possible D gene (7 bases). The germline CDR1 and CDR2 sequences are SQVTM and ANQGSEA. Trimming pared 6 bases from V and 9 bases from J, leaving 20 bases between. There are 13 residues in the CDR3. As DNA, the CDR3 is TGCAGCGTGGGACAGACTCTATGGGAGGCCCAGTACTTC. Its translation is CSVGQTLWEAQYF.

The V and J genes are TRBV12-1 and TRBJ1-2. TRBV12-1 is a pseudogene segment. This CDR3 is built from 11 residues. This chain's CDR3 is CASSFSGNYTF. CDR3 DNA: TGTGCCAGCAGCTTTAGTGGGAACTACACCTTC.

This clonotype was counted between two and nine times. The chain recombines TRBV27 with TRBJ2-3, with D possibly called TRBD1 or TRBD2 (5 bases each). The CDR3 has 14 residues. Germline V gene lookup returns CDR1 MNHEY and CDR2 SMNVEV (reference sequence). The V and J ends lost 7 bases and 14 bases respectively, with 25 bases between them. CDR3 in amino acids: CASKLVEVDRYAYF. The DNA for the CDR3 is TGTGCCAGCAAACTAGTTGAGGTTGACAGATACGCGTATTTT.